Shown below are 6 T cell receptor beta chains from a single sample sequenced in a study of blood T cell repertoires in COVID-19. TCRdb's table, derived via immunoSEQ multiplex PCR, lists solely in-frame clones and lacks some. There are more than 200,000 clones in the sample; approximately 81% occur only once, and less than 5% lies in the top ten. The material sequenced was peripheral blood. The source of these receptors is a man aged 55 to 70 with acute or convalescent COVID-19.

The J gene is TRBJ2-3, the V gene TRBV7-9, with 10 positions matching TRBD2. V lost 5 bases, J lost 13 bases, and 9 bases stayed unmatched. The CDR3 has 13 residues. CDR1 and CDR2 from the germline V gene are SEHNR and FQNEAQ (reference sequence). DNA for the CDR3: TGTGCCAGCAGCCCAGCGGGACTAGCGCCTGAGTATTTT. This sequence encodes CASSPAGLAPEYF.

The chain is built from TRBV7-8 and TRBJ2-1, with D possibly TRBD1 on 6 matching bases. The germline V and J ends were trimmed by 4 bases and 5 bases, with 9 bases remaining between them. This CDR3 comprises 13 residues. Germline V gives CDR1 SGHVS, CDR2 FQNEAQ. The CDR3: CASSSDRNNEQFF. In nucleotides, the CDR3 is TGTGCCAGCAGCTCGGACAGAAACAATGAGCAGTTCTTC.

The V gene is TRBV19, the J gene TRBJ2-6; D gene uncertain. Germline CDR1 is LNHDA and CDR2 is SQIVND (reference sequence). V dropped 6 bases and J dropped 0 bases, with 12 bases sitting between them. The CDR3 length is 16 residues. The CDR3 region is CASSFTRISGANVLTF. DNA for the CDR3: TGTGCCAGTAGCTTTACTCGAATCTCTGGGGCCAACGTCCTGACTTTC.

The genes are TRBV6-5 and TRBJ2-7; D may be TRBD2 (7 bases). The CDR3 is 15 residues long. V lost 7 bases and J lost 4, with 20 bases in between. Germline V gives CDR1 MNHEY, CDR2 SVGAGI. The CDR3 DNA is TGTGCCAGCACCCCCGGCGGCGGGGGCTGGTACGAGCAGTACTTC. This codes for CASTPGGGGWYEQYF.

This clone showed up just a few times. The chain carries TRBV10-3 and TRBJ1-1; the D gene is possibly TRBD1 (6 bases). The germline V gene encodes CDR1 ENHRY and CDR2 SYGVKD. Trimming took 6 bases from V and 1 from J, leaving 6 bases between them. The CDR3 contains 12 residues. This CDR3 reads CAIRTGNTEAFF. In DNA, the CDR3 is TGTGCCATCAGGACAGGGAACACTGAAGCTTTCTTT.

The chain has TRBV5-1 and TRBJ2-7; D is possibly TRBD2 (5 bases). Germline CDR1 SGHRS, CDR2 YFSETQ. This CDR3 is 13 amino acids long. Trimming removed 2 bases from V and 4 bases from J, with 10 bases in between. Here the CDR3 reads CASSFGVRYEQYF. The CDR3 nucleotides read TGCGCCAGCAGCTTCGGGGTCAGATACGAGCAGTACTTC. Drawing the rest from reference TRBV5-1 and TRBJ2-7, the complete variable domain is KAGVTQTPRYLIKTRGQQVTLSCSPISGHRSVSWYQQTPGQGLQFLFEYFSETQRNKGNFPGRFSGRQFSNSRSEMNVSTLELGDSALYLCASSFGVRYEQYFGPGTRLTVT.